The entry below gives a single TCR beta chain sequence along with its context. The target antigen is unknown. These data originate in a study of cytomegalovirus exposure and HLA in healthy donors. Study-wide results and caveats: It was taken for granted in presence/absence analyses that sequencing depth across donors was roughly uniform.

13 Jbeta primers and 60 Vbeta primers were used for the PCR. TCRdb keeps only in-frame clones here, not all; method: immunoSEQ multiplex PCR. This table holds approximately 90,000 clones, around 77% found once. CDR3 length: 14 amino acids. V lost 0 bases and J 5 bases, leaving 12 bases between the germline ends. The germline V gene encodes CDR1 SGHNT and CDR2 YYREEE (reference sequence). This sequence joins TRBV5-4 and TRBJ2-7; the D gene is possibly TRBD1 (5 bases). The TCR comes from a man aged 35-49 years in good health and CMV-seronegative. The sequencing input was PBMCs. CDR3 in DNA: TGTGCCAGCAGCTTGGCCCAGGCAGGGCACGAGCAGTACTTC. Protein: CASSLAQAGHEQYF.